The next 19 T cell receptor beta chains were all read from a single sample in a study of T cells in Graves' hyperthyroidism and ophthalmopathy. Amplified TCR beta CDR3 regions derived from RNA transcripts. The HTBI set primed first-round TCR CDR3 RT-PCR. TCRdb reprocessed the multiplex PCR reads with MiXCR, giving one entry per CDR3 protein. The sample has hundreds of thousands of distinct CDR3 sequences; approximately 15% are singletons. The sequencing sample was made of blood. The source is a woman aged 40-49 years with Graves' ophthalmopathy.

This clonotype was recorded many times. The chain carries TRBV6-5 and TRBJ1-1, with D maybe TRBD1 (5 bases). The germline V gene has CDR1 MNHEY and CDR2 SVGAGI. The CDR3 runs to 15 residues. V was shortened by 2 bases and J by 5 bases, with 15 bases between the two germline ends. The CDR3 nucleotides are TGTGCCAGCAGTTACAGCGCAGGGCCCATGACTGAAGCTTTCTTT. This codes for CASSYSAGPMTEAFF.

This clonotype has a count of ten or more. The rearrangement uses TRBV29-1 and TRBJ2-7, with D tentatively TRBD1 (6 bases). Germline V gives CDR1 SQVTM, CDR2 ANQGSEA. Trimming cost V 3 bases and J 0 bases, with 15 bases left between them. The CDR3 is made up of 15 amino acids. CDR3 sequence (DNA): TGCAGCGTTGAGTTGCCCGACAGGAGCTCCTACGAGCAGTACTTC. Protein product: CSVELPDRSSYEQYF.

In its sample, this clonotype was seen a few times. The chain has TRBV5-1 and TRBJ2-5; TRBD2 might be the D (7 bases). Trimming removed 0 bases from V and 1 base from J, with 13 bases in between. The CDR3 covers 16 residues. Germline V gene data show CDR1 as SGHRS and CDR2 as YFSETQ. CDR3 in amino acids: CASSLGGGLTQETQYF. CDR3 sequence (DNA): TGCGCCAGCAGCTTGGGCGGGGGCCTGACCCAAGAGACCCAGTACTTC. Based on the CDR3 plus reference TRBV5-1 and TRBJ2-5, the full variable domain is KAGVTQTPRYLIKTRGQQVTLSCSPISGHRSVSWYQQTPGQGLQFLFEYFSETQRNKGNFPGRFSGRQFSNSRSEMNVSTLELGDSALYLCASSLGGGLTQETQYFGPGTRLLVL.

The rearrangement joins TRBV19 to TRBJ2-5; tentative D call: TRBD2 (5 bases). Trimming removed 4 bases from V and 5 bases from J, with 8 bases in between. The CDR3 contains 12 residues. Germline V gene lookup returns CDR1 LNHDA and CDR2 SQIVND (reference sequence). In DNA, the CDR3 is TGTGCCAGTAGTACACGGAGGGAGACCCAGTACTTC. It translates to CASSTRRETQYF.

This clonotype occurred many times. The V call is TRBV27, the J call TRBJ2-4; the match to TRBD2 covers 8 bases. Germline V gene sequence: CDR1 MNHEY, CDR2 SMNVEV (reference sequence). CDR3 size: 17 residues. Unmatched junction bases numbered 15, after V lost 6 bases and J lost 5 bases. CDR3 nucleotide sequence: TGTGCCAGCAGCACTGTCCTTGTTAGCGGGGCTCAAAACATTCAGTACTTC. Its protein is CASSTVLVSGAQNIQYF.

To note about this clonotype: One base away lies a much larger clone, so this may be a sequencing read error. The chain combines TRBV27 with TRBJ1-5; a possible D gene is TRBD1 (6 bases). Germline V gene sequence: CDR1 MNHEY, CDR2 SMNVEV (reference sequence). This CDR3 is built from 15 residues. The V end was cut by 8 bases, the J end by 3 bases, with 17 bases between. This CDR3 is CASRQQGGDNQPQHF. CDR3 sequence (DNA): TGTGCCAGCCGCCAACAGGGAGGTGACAATCAGCCCCAGCATTTT.

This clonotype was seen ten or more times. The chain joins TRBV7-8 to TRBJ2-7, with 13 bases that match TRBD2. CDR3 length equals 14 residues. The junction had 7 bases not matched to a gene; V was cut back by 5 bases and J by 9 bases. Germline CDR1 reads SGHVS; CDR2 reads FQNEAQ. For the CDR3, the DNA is TGTGCCAGCAGCCTAGAAGGGACTAGCGGGGTGCAGTACTTC. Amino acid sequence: CASSLEGTSGVQYF.

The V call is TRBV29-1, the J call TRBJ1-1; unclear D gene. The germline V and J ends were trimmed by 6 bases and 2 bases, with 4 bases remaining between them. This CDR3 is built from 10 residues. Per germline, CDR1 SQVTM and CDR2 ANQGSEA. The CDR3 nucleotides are TGCAGCGTCGACAACACTGAAGCTTTCTTT. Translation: CSVDNTEAFF.

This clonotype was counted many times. This CDR3 reads CASSELGENTGELFF. CDR3 nucleotide sequence: TGTGCCAGCAGTGAATTAGGCGAGAACACCGGGGAGCTGTTTTTT. This chain joins TRBV25-1 and TRBJ2-2; D is uncertain. The CDR3 runs 15 residues. V was trimmed by 1 base and J by 1 base, leaving 7 bases between them. The germline V gene has CDR1 MGHDK and CDR2 SYGVNS. The whole variable domain, filled in from reference TRBV25-1 and TRBJ2-2, reads EADIYQTPRYLVIGTGKKITLECSQTMGHDKMYWYQQDPGMELHLIHYSYGVNSTEKGDLSSESTVSRIRTEHFPLTLESARPSHTSQYLCASSELGENTGELFFGEGSRLTVL.

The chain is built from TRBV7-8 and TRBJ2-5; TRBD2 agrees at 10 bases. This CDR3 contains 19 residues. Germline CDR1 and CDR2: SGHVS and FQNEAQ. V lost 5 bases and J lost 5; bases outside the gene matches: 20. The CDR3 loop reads CASSPTRARLAGVRETQYF. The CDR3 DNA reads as TGTGCCAGCAGCCCCACCAGGGCGAGGCTAGCGGGAGTAAGGGAGACCCAGTACTTC.

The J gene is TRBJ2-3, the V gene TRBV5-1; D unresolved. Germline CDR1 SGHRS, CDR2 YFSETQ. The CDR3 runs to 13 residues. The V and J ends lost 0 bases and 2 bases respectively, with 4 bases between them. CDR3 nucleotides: TGCGCCAGCAGCTTGGCTATCACAGATACGCAGTATTTT. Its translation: CASSLAITDTQYF.

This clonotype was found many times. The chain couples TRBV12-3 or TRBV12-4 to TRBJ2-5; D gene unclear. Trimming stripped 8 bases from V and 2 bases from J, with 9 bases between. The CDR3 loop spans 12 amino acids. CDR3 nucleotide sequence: TGTGCCAGCTCGTTTGGGCAAGAGACCCAGTACTTC. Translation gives CASSFGQETQYF.

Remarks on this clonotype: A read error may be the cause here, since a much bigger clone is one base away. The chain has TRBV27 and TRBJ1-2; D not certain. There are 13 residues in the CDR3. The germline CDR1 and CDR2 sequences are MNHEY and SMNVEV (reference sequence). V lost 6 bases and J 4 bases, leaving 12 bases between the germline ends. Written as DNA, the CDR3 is TGTGCCAGCAGGACTACAAACCTCTATGGCTACACCTTC. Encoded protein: CASRTTNLYGYTF.

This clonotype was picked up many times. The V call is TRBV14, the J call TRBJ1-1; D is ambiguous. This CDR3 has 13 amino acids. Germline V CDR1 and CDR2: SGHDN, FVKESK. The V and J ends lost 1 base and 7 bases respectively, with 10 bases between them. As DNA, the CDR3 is TGTGCCAGCAGCCAAGTTTCAGTAGTTGAAGCTTTCTTT. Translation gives CASSQVSVVEAFF.

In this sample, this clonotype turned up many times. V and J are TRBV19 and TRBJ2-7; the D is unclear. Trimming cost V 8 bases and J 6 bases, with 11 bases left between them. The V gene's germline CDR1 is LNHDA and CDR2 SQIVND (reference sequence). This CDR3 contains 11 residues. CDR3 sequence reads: CASGRVLEQYF. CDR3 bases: TGTGCCAGTGGGCGAGTCCTCGAGCAGTACTTC. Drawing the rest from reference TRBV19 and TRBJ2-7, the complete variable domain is DGGITQSPKYLFRKEGQNVTLSCEQNLNHDAMYWYRQDPGQGLRLIYYSQIVNDFQKGDIAEGYSVSREKKESFPLTVTSAQKNPTAFYLCASGRVLEQYFGPGTRLTVT.

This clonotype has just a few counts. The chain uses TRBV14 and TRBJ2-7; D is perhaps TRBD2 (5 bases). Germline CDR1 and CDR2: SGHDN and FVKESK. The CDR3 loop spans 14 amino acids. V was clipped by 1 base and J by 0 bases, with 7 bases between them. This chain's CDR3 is CASSQVAPSYEQYF. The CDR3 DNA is TGTGCCAGCAGCCAAGTAGCGCCCTCCTACGAGCAGTACTTC.

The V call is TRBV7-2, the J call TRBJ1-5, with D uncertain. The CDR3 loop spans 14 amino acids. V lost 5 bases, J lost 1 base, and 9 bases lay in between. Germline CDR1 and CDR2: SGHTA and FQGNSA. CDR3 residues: CASSRAGSNQPQHF. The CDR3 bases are TGTGCCAGCAGCCGGGCGGGGAGCAATCAGCCCCAGCATTTT.

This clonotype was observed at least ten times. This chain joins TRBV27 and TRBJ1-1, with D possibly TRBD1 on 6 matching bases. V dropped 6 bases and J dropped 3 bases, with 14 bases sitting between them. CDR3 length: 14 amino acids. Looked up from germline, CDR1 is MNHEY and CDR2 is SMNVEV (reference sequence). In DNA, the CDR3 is TGTGCCAGCAGCCCGGTGAGGGGGGACACTGAAGCTTTCTTT. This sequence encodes CASSPVRGDTEAFF.

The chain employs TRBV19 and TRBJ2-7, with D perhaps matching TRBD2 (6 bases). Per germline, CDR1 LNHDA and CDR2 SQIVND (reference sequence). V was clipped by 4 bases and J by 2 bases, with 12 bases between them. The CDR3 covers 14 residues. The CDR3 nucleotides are TGTGCCAGTAGTAGTCGGGGGACCGCCTACGAGCAGTACTTC. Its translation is CASSSRGTAYEQYF.